Listed below are T cell receptor beta chains from one sample, sequenced in a study of T cells in Graves' hyperthyroidism and ophthalmopathy. Using its own MiXCR run on the multiplex PCR reads, TCRdb lists one record per CDR3 protein. The table has 560,000 or so distinct CDR3 sequences, 46% seen once. Sequencing used peripheral blood or thyroid tissue (not recorded which). The source is a woman under 30 with Graves' hyperthyroidism. CDR3s include the opening cysteine and the closing phenylalanine or tryptophan. D genes are given only for firm matches. Rows give clone size only sometimes, using once, few, many, or a class for an expanded clone.

.	TRBV6-5	TRBJ2-7	.	CASSYSKGSLYLSYEQYF	TGTGCCAGCAGTTACTCTAAGGGTTCGCTTTACCTCTCCTACGAGCAGTACTTC
.	TRBV12-3/TRBV12-4	TRBJ1-2	.	CASSQGEVGGYTF	TGTGCCAGCAGCCAAGGGGAGGTAGGAGGCTACACCTTC
.	TRBV10-3	TRBJ1-3	.	CAIRSGTTSGNTIYF	TGTGCCATCAGATCCGGGACTACCTCTGGAAACACCATATATTTT
few	TRBV24-1	TRBJ2-2	TRBD2	CATSGPSGRAAGELFF	TGTGCCACCAGTGGTCCTAGCGGGAGAGCGGCCGGGGAGCTGTTTTTT
.	TRBV29-1	TRBJ1-4	TRBD1	CSRDRARGEKLFF	TGCAGCAGGGACAGGGCCCGGGGTGAAAAACTGTTTTTT
few	TRBV6-2/TRBV6-3	TRBJ2-5	.	CASLPRGTETQYF	TGTGCCAGCCTCCCCCGGGGCACCGAGACCCAGTACTTC
.	TRBV13	TRBJ2-5	TRBD2	CASATRTRWETQYF	TGTGCCAGCGCCACGCGGACTAGGTGGGAGACCCAGTACTTC
many	TRBV15	TRBJ1-5	.	CATSRDNEQGRSQPQHF	TGTGCCACCAGCAGAGATAATGAACAGGGAAGGTCTCAGCCCCAGCATTTT
.	TRBV2	TRBJ1-1	TRBD1	CASRVGTGFGGTEAFF	TGTGCCAGCAGGGTAGGGACAGGGTTCGGCGGCACTGAAGCTTTCTTT
.	TRBV6-5	TRBJ2-5	.	CASSSWDYQETQYF	TGTGCCAGCAGTTCGTGGGACTACCAAGAGACCCAGTACTTC
many	TRBV7-9	TRBJ1-2	.	CASSLDRVYGYTF	TGTGCCAGCAGCTTAGACAGGGTCTATGGCTACACCTTC
few	TRBV6-1	TRBJ2-7	.	CASSNYVQGTGEQYF	TGTGCCAGCAGCAACTACGTGCAGGGGACGGGCGAGCAGTACTTC
few	TRBV2	TRBJ2-7	TRBD2	CASKRLGTSGSQQYF	TGTGCCAGCAAACGGCTCGGGACTAGCGGGAGTCAGCAGTACTTC
many	TRBV25-1	TRBJ1-2	TRBD1	CASRLGTGIGYTF	TGTGCCAGCAGACTAGGGACAGGGATTGGCTACACCTTC
.	TRBV2	TRBJ1-1	.	CASSQRGPMGEAFF	TGTGCCAGCAGCCAAAGGGGACCGATGGGTGAAGCTTTCTTT
.	TRBV7-9	TRBJ2-7	TRBD2	CASSFIAGGTYEQYF	TGTGCCAGCAGCTTCATAGCGGGAGGTACCTACGAGCAGTACTTC
.	TRBV6-5	TRBJ1-2	.	CASSSSGVVYGYTF	TGTGCCAGCAGTTCGAGCGGGGTAGTCTATGGCTACACCTTC
few	TRBV5-4	TRBJ2-7	TRBD1	CASSTEGDRGDEQYF	TGTGCCAGCAGCACCGAGGGGGACAGGGGGGACGAGCAGTACTTC
few	TRBV2	TRBJ2-7	.	CASNVMRRSYSYEQYF	TGTGCCAGCAACGTCATGAGGCGGAGTTACTCCTACGAGCAGTACTTC
few	TRBV24-1	TRBJ2-5	TRBD2	CATSDPRLAEPQETQYF	TGTGCCACCAGTGATCCGAGACTAGCGGAGCCCCAAGAGACCCAGTACTTC
.	TRBV2	TRBJ1-3	TRBD1	CASSGQGARNRNTIYF	TGTGCCAGCAGTGGACAGGGGGCGCGTAATCGAAACACCATATATTTT
few	TRBV10-3	TRBJ1-1	.	CASSYLGEAFF	TGTGCCAGCAGTTACCTCGGAGAAGCTTTCTTT
.	TRBV7-9	TRBJ1-1	.	CASSYGRTDEAFF	TGTGCCAGCAGCTATGGCAGGACAGATGAAGCTTTCTTT
many	TRBV2	TRBJ1-2	.	CASSDRIKYYGYTF	TGTGCCAGCAGTGACAGAATTAAGTATTATGGCTACACCTTC
many	TRBV25-1	TRBJ1-6	TRBD1	CASGTGYSPLHF	TGTGCCAGTGGGACAGGGTATTCACCCCTCCACTTT
few	TRBV19	TRBJ2-7	.	CASSIGQVSSYEQYF	TGTGCCAGTAGTATAGGGCAGGTTAGCTCCTACGAGCAGTACTTC